The 27 T cell receptor beta chains listed next were all sequenced from one sample in a study of somatic mutations in cytotoxic T cells in rheumatoid arthritis. Data came from immunoSEQ multiplex PCR; TCRdb stores just in-frame clones and leaves some out. This sample has 4,000 to 5,000 clones, with roughly 87% found just once. Sequenced: CD8+ T cells sorted from blood. The receptors here all came from a woman aged 70-85 years with rheumatoid arthritis.

The V call is TRBV9, the J call TRBJ1-6, with 8 positions matching TRBD1. The trim removed 3 bases at V and 9 bases at J, leaving 11 bases unmatched. This CDR3 contains 16 residues. The V gene's germline CDR1 is SGDLS and CDR2 YYNGEE. CDR3 region: CASSGRRQGLSSPLHF. CDR3 bases: TGTGCCAGCAGCGGCCGACGACAGGGGTTAAGTTCACCCCTCCACTTT.

The V call is TRBV7-9, the J call TRBJ2-1, with 8 bases matching TRBD2. Germline lookup yields CDR1 SEHNR and CDR2 FQNEAQ (reference sequence). The CDR3 loop spans 14 amino acids. V was pared by 1 base and J by 13 bases, with 9 bases of the junction left unmatched. The CDR3 protein is CASSLVGLAGSQFF. CDR3 DNA sequence: TGTGCCAGCAGCTTAGTAGGCCTAGCGGGTTCACAGTTCTTC.

The chain is built from TRBV27 and TRBJ2-3, with 13 bases aligning to TRBD2. CDR1 MNHEY and CDR2 SMNVEV come from the germline V gene (reference sequence). The V segment lost 4 bases and the J segment 2 bases; nucleotides outside the gene matches: 6. The CDR3 is 17 amino acids. CDR3 amino acids: CASSWGTSGVFTDTQYF. The CDR3 bases are TGTGCCAGCAGTTGGGGGACTAGCGGGGTGTTCACAGATACGCAGTATTTT.

This clone was seen a single time. The rearrangement uses TRBV5-6 and TRBJ2-1, with D hard to call. Germline CDR1 SGHDT, CDR2 YYEEEE. The CDR3 spans 14 residues. The ends were cut back, 4 bases at V and 1 base at J, with 9 bases in the middle. DNA of the CDR3: TGTGCCAGCAGCCCGGGTCTGTCCTACAATGAGCAGTTCTTC. Protein: CASSPGLSYNEQFF. The complete variable domain, with remaining parts taken from reference TRBV5-6 and TRBJ2-1, reads DAGVTQSPTHLIKTRGQQVTLRCSPKSGHDTVSWYQQALGQGPQFIFQYYEEEERQRGNFPDRFSGHQFPNYSSELNVNALLLGDSALYLCASSPGLSYNEQFFGPGTRLTVL.

This sequence joins TRBV28 and TRBJ2-7, with TRBD2 as a possible D gene (5 bases). Germline V lookup: CDR1 MDHEN, CDR2 SYDVKM. Trimming left V 5 bases short and J 0 bases short, with 11 bases between. The CDR3 covers 14 residues. The CDR3 protein is CASSALVFSYEQYF. The CDR3 region has the DNA TGTGCCAGCAGTGCACTAGTGTTCTCCTACGAGCAGTACTTC.

The chain uses TRBV4-1 and TRBJ2-7; 10 positions match TRBD1. Trimming took 6 bases from V and 5 from J; bases not matched to a gene: 7. CDR1 and CDR2 (germline): MGHRA, YSYEKL. The CDR3 spans 14 residues. Here the CDR3 DNA reads TGCGCCAGCAGGACGACGGACAGGGGGAACGAGCAGTACTTC. Translation gives CASRTTDRGNEQYF.

The DNA of the CDR3 is TGTGCCAGCAGTTTAGGGGGGGATAAGACCCAGTACTTC. Protein: CASSLGGDKTQYF. V and J are TRBV27 and TRBJ2-5; TRBD2 matches at 7 bases. V shed 2 bases and J 6 bases; nucleotides not matched to a gene: 3. The germline CDR1 and CDR2 sequences are MNHEY and SMNVEV (reference sequence). The CDR3 runs to 13 residues.

The table lists this clone with a count of one. The rearrangement links TRBV11-1 to TRBJ2-1; TRBD2 aligns across 9 bases. CDR1 SGHAT and CDR2 FQDESV come from the germline V gene (reference sequence). With V trimmed by 3 bases and J by 6 bases, 0 bases remained unmatched. The CDR3 is made up of 13 amino acids. This chain's CDR3 is CASSFSGGNEQFF. The CDR3 region has the DNA TGTGCCAGCAGCTTTAGCGGGGGCAATGAGCAGTTCTTC. The whole variable domain, filled in from reference TRBV11-1 and TRBJ2-1, reads EAEVAQSPRYKITEKSQAVAFWCDPISGHATLYWYRQILGQGPELLVQFQDESVVDDSQLPKDRFSAERLKGVDSTLKIQPAELGDSAMYLCASSFSGGNEQFFGPGTRLTVL.

V gene TRBV7-8 combines with J gene TRBJ2-3; 10 bases agree with TRBD1. The junction had 13 bases not matched to a gene; V was cut back by 5 bases and J by 2 bases. The CDR3 runs to 18 residues. Germline V gives CDR1 SGHVS, CDR2 FQNEAQ. This CDR3 reads CASSLIPGQGLLTDTQYF. The DNA for the CDR3 is TGTGCCAGCAGCCTCATCCCGGGACAGGGGCTTCTCACAGATACGCAGTATTTT.

The V and J genes are TRBV5-1 and TRBJ1-1, with D possibly TRBD1 on 5 matching bases. Trimming cost V 0 bases and J 1 base, with 10 bases left between them. CDR1 and CDR2 from the germline V gene are SGHRS and YFSETQ. The CDR3 contains 15 residues. CDR3 nucleotide sequence: TGCGCCAGCAGCTTGGTACAGGTTAGGAACACTGAAGCTTTCTTT. Its protein product is CASSLVQVRNTEAFF.

V is TRBV19 and J is TRBJ1-2; D call uncertain. Germline CDR1 and CDR2: LNHDA and SQIVND (reference sequence). V was trimmed by 3 bases and J by 3 bases, leaving 8 bases between them. The CDR3 extends over 13 amino acids. The CDR3 spells CASSISPDYGYTF. Here the CDR3 DNA reads TGTGCCAGTAGTATTTCCCCAGACTATGGCTACACCTTC.

The gene calls are TRBV19 and TRBJ2-7, with 10 nucleotides matching TRBD2. Germline V lookup: CDR1 LNHDA, CDR2 SQIVND (reference sequence). The CDR3 covers 15 residues. Losses at the gene ends were 8 bases for V and 0 bases for J; bases not matched to a gene: 7. The CDR3 is CASSPLAGASYEQYF. For the CDR3, the DNA is TGTGCCAGTTCTCCGCTAGCGGGGGCCTCCTACGAGCAGTACTTC.

The chain is built from TRBV9 and TRBJ1-4, with D maybe TRBD1 (5 bases). Germline V lookup: CDR1 SGDLS, CDR2 YYNGEE. Trimming took off 6 bases at V and 7 bases at J, with 10 bases between the two ends. The CDR3 runs to 12 residues. CDR3 DNA: TGTGCCAGCAACCAGGGTGGTGAAAAACTGTTTTTT. This translates into CASNQGGEKLFF. The complete variable domain, with remaining parts taken from reference TRBV9 and TRBJ1-4, reads DSGVTQTPKHLITATGQRVTLRCSPRSGDLSVYWYQQSLDQGLQFLIQYYNGEERAKGNILERFSAQQFPDLHSELNLSSLELGDSALYFCASNQGGEKLFFGSGTQLSVL.

The rearrangement uses TRBV29-1 and TRBJ2-1, with TRBD2 matching 11 bases. This CDR3 region has 15 residues. V shed 1 base and J 6 bases; nucleotides not matched to a gene: 5. Germline lookup yields CDR1 SQVTM and CDR2 ANQGSEA. As DNA, the CDR3 is TGCAGCGTTGAAGGGGTTAGCGGGAGGGGCAATGAGCAGTTCTTC. Encoded protein: CSVEGVSGRGNEQFF.

This rearrangement joins TRBV2 to TRBJ2-1, with TRBD2 matching 9 bases. The CDR3 is made up of 18 amino acids. V was pared by 0 bases and J by 6 bases, with 12 bases of the junction left unmatched. Germline V CDR1 and CDR2: SNHLY, FYNNEI. The DNA for the CDR3 is TGTGCCAGCAGTGAAGCGCGGGGGAAGGCGGGAGGGTTCAATGAGCAGTTCTTC. Translating gives CASSEARGKAGGFNEQFF.

Only a few counts were recorded for this clone. V usage is TRBV7-8 and J usage is TRBJ2-2; D is unresolved. The CDR3 has 16 amino acids. Germline lookup yields CDR1 SGHVS and CDR2 FQNEAQ. The V end lost 1 base, the J end lost 0 bases, and 9 bases lay between the germline ends. The CDR3: CASSLVSYPNTGELFF. In DNA form, the CDR3 reads TGTGCCAGCAGCTTAGTCAGTTACCCGAACACCGGGGAGCTGTTTTTT.

This rearrangement joins TRBV7-9 to TRBJ1-5; 8 positions agree with TRBD1. J lost 7 bases, V lost 5 bases, and 13 bases had no gene match. This CDR3 has 16 residues. Germline V lookup: CDR1 SEHNR, CDR2 FQNEAQ (reference sequence). CDR3 protein: CASSPGPQGGSQPQHF. Here the CDR3 DNA reads TGTGCCAGCAGCCCGGGGCCACAGGGGGGGAGCCAGCCCCAGCATTTT.

The chain links TRBV28 to TRBJ1-2, with 11 bases matching TRBD1. V was pared by 4 bases and J by 1 base, with 11 bases of the junction left unmatched. Per germline, CDR1 MDHEN and CDR2 SYDVKM. This CDR3 is built from 18 residues. The CDR3 bases are TGTGCCAGCAGTTCTGGCCCTGGACAGGGGGCCATTAACTATGGCTACACCTTC. Amino acid sequence: CASSSGPGQGAINYGYTF.

The gene calls are TRBV13 and TRBJ2-1; 8 nucleotides line up with TRBD2. CDR1 PRHDT and CDR2 FYEKMQ come from the germline V gene (reference sequence). The V segment lost 5 bases and the J segment 0 bases; nucleotides outside the gene matches: 6. This CDR3 has 16 residues. CDR3 sequence: CASSVSGSDSYNEQFF. The CDR3 DNA reads as TGTGCCAGCAGCGTAAGCGGGAGTGACTCCTACAATGAGCAGTTCTTC. The whole variable domain, filled in from reference TRBV13 and TRBJ2-1, reads AAGVIQSPRHLIKEKRETATLKCYPIPRHDTVYWYQQGPGQDPQFLISFYEKMQSDKGSIPDRFSAQQFSDYHSELNMSSLELGDSALYFCASSVSGSDSYNEQFFGPGTRLTVL.

This chain joins TRBV19 and TRBJ2-1, with a weak D call TRBD1 (6 bases). The CDR3 covers 11 residues. Germline CDR1 LNHDA, CDR2 SQIVND (reference sequence). Between the trimmed V and J ends, which lost 2 bases and 15 bases, there was a span of 11 bases. For the CDR3, the DNA is TGTGCCAGTAGTATAATCAGGGGCAGGTTCTTC. Residues: CASSIIRGRFF.

CDR3 coding DNA: TGTGCCAGCACCCGGACAGGGTTGGATCAGCCCCAGCATTTT. Translation: CASTRTGLDQPQHF. The rearrangement links TRBV27 to TRBJ1-5; 8 positions agree with TRBD1. Germline CDR1 is MNHEY and CDR2 is SMNVEV (reference sequence). There are 14 residues in the CDR3. J lost 5 bases, V lost 7 bases, and 7 bases had no gene match.

The table lists this clone with a count of one. This chain connects TRBV4-1 to TRBJ2-7, with a tentative D call TRBD1 (6 bases). V lost 2 bases to trimming and J lost 0 bases, with 11 bases between them. Germline V gives CDR1 MGHRA, CDR2 YSYEKL. CDR3 length equals 15 residues. In nucleotides, the CDR3 is TGCGCCAGCAGCCAACTCCAGGGGCGCTCCTACGAGCAGTACTTC. It codes for CASSQLQGRSYEQYF.

The V call is TRBV6-4, the J call TRBJ1-1; the match to TRBD1 covers 7 bases. The germline V gene has CDR1 MRHNA and CDR2 SNTAGT. This CDR3 has 14 residues. J lost 1 base, V lost 5 bases, and 4 bases had no gene match. The CDR3 loop reads CASSSGTENTEAFF. In DNA, the CDR3 is TGTGCCAGCAGTTCCGGGACAGAGAACACTGAAGCTTTCTTT.

V gene TRBV2 combines with J gene TRBJ1-1, with 7 bases fitting TRBD1. Germline V gene lookup returns CDR1 SNHLY and CDR2 FYNNEI. CDR3 length: 14 residues. Trimming took 4 bases from V and 3 from J; bases not matched to a gene: 5. CDR3 amino acids: CASSARQGYTEAFF. The CDR3 DNA sequence: TGTGCCAGCAGTGCAAGACAGGGATACACTGAAGCTTTCTTT.

This clone was counted between two and nine times. The V and J genes are TRBV6-1 and TRBJ2-7, with D possibly matching TRBD2 (6 bases). Germline V gene sequence: CDR1 MNHNS, CDR2 SASEGT. Trimming removed 0 bases at V and 2 bases at J, with 11 bases between. The CDR3 runs to 15 residues. CDR3 sequence reads: CASSEAGLTTYEQYF. The CDR3 DNA sequence: TGTGCCAGCAGTGAAGCGGGACTCACAACCTACGAGCAGTACTTC.

The chain uses TRBV4-1 and TRBJ1-2; maybe TRBD1 (6 bases). V lost 4 bases to trimming and J lost 1 base, with 25 bases between them. Germline assignment: CDR1 MGHRA and CDR2 YSYEKL. This CDR3 contains 19 residues. CDR3 protein: CASSLSNGAGASINYGYTF. The CDR3 region has the DNA TGCGCCAGCAGCCTTTCGAACGGAGCAGGGGCTTCAATTAACTATGGCTACACCTTC.

The chain has TRBV19 and TRBJ2-1; tentative D call: TRBD1 (7 bases). Germline CDR1 reads LNHDA; CDR2 reads SQIVND (reference sequence). The length of the CDR3 is 14 residues. Trimming removed 3 bases from V and 8 bases from J, with 14 bases in between. For the CDR3, the DNA is TGTGCCAGTAGTATCCCGGAGGGGGCAGATGAGCAGTTCTTC. Translation gives CASSIPEGADEQFF.